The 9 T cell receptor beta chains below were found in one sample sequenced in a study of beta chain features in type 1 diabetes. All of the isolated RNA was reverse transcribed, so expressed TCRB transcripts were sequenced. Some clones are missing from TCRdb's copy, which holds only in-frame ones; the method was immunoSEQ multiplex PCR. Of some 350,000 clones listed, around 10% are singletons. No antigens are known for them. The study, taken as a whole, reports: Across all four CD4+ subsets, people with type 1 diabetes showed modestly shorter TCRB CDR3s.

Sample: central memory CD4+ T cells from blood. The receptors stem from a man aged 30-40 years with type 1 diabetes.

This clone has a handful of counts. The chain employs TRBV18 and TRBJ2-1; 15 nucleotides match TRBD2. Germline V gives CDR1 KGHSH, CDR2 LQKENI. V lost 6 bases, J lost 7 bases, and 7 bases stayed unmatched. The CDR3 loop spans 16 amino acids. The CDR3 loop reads CASSPQGLAGGNEQFF. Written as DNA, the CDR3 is TGTGCCAGCTCCCCGCAGGGACTAGCGGGAGGAAATGAGCAGTTCTTC.

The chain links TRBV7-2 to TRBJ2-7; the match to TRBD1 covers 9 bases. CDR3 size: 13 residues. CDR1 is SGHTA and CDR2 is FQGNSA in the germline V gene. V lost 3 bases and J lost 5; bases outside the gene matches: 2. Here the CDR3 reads CASSLGQGNEQYF. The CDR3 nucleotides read TGTGCCAGCAGCTTGGGACAGGGAAACGAGCAGTACTTC.

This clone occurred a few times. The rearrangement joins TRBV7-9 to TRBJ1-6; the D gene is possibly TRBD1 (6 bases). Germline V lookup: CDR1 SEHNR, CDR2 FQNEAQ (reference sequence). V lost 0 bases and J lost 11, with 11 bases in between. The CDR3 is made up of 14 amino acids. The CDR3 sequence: CASSLARRGAPLHF. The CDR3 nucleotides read TGTGCCAGCAGCTTAGCGCGTAGGGGGGCACCCCTCCACTTT.

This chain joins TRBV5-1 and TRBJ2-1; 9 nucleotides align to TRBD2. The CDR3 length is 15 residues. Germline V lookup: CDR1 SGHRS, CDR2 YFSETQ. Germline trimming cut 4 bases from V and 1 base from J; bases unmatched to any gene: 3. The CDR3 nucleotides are TGCGCCAGCAGCCCTAGCGGGGAATCCTACAATGAGCAGTTCTTC. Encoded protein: CASSPSGESYNEQFF.

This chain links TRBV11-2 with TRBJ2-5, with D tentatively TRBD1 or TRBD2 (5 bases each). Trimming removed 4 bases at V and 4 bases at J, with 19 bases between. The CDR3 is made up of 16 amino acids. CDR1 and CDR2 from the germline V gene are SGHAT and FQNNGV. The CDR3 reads CASSSLIPGRRETQYF. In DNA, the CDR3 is TGTGCCAGCAGCTCGCTTATTCCGGGGCGCAGAGAGACCCAGTACTTC.

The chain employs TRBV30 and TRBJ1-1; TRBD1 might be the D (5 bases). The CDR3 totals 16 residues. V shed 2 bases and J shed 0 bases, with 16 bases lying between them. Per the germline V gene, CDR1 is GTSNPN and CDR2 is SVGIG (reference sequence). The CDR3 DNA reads TGTGCCTGGAGTAAAACAGGACGATCCATGAACACTGAAGCTTTCTTT. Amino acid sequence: CAWSKTGRSMNTEAFF.

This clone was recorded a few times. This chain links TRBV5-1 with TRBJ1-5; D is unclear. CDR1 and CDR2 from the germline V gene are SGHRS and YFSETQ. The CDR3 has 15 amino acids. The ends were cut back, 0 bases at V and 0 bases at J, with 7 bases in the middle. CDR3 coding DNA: TGCGCCAGCAGCTTGGAAGGAGATAGCAATCAGCCCCAGCATTTT. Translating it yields CASSLEGDSNQPQHF.

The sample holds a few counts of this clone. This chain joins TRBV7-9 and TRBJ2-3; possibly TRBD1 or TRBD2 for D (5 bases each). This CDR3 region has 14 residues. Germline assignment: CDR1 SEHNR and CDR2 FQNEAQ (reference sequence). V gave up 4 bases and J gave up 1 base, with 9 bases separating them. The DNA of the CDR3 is TGTGCCAGCAGCTCCCGGGACCGCACAGATACGCAGTATTTT. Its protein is CASSSRDRTDTQYF.

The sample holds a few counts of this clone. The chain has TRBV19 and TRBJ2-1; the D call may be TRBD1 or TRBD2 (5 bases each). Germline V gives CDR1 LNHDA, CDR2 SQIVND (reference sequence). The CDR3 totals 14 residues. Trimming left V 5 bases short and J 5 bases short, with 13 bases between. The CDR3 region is CASSDSGPDNEQFF. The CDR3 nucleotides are TGTGCCAGTAGTGACTCGGGACCAGACAATGAGCAGTTCTTC.